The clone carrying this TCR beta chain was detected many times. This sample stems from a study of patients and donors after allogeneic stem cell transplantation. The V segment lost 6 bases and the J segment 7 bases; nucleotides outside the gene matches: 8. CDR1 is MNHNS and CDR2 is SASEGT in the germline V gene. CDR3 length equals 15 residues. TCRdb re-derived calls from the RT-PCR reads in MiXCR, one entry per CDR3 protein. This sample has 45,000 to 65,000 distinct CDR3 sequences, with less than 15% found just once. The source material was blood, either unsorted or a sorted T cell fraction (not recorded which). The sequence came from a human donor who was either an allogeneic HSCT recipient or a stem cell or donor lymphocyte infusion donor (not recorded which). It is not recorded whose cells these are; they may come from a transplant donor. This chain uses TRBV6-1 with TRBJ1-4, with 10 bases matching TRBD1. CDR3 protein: CASSSFGTGVEKLFF. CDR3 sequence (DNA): TGTGCCAGCAGCTCCTTCGGGACAGGGGTTGAAAAACTGTTTTTT.